The source of this T cell receptor (beta chain) is a study of T-cell reconstitution after alpha-beta-depleted transplantation in children. TCRbeta library construction was performed incorporating unique molecular identifiers. TCRdb re-derived calls from the PCR reads in MiXCR, one entry per CDR3 protein. The table shows about 980,000 distinct CDR3 sequences, with about 31% occurring only once. The study, taken as a whole, reports: T-cell counts and diversity were attributed mostly to newly produced T cells one year after transplant. Approximately two months post-transplant, alpha-beta T cells reportedly originated from several hundred expanded graft clones.

This clonotype was counted a few times. The antigen remains undetermined. Germline V gives CDR1 SGHTA, CDR2 FQGNSA. The CDR3 contains 13 residues. V was pared by 5 bases and J by 4 bases, with 9 bases between. The TCR comes from a boy under two years old who had a stem cell transplant for SCID, so the T cells may come from the graft donor. The chain joins TRBV7-2 to TRBJ1-3; no clear D. Sample: PBMCs, mostly from graft donor cells, taken 360 days after TCRalphabeta/CD19-depleted stem cell transplant. The CDR3 protein is CASSPDMGNTIYF. CDR3 bases: TGTGCCAGCAGCCCAGACATGGGAAACACCATATATTTT. Looking up the rest from reference TRBV7-2 and TRBJ1-3 gives the full variable domain: GAGVSQSPSNKVTEKGKDVELRCDPISGHTALYWYRQSLGQGLEFLIYFQGNSAPDKSGLPSDRFSAERTGGSVSTLTIQRTQQEDSAVYLCASSPDMGNTIYFGEGSWLTVV.